A single sample is the source of the 22 T cell receptor beta chains below, sequenced in a study of T cell clonality in common variable immunodeficiency. Here immunoSEQ multiplex PCR was the method, and the copy in TCRdb shows in-frame clones only, minus some. Sampling found 7,000 to 9,000 clones, none seen once. Study conclusions and caveats: Fewer deletions and N-nucleotide insertions were reportedly seen in common variable immunodeficiency TCR beta sequences.

Their target antigens are unknown. Sequencing was performed on peripheral blood mononuclear cells. The receptors stem from a human donor with common variable immunodeficiency.

On this clone itself: Coverage ceases 3 residues before the CDR3 finishes, and the germline J gene fills in the end. J is TRBJ2-3 and V is TRBV29-1; D perhaps matches TRBD2 (5 bases). CDR1 is SQVTM and CDR2 is ANQGSEA in the germline V gene. The CDR3 extends over 12 amino acids. Trimming removed 4 bases at V and 1 base at J, with 6 bases between. CDR3 region: CSVVGGTDTQYF. The sequenced part of the CDR3 DNA is TGCAGCGTTGTCGGGGGCACAGATACG.

A word on this clone: The read is 3 residues too short to cover the CDR3 end, so that end is filled in from the germline J gene. The chain joins TRBV19 to TRBJ2-7, with 8 bases that match TRBD1. In germline, CDR1 is LNHDA, CDR2 SQIVND (reference sequence). Losses at the gene ends were 7 bases for V and 6 bases for J; bases not matched to a gene: 20. This CDR3 contains 17 residues. CDR3 DNA (partial): TGTGCCAGTACCCCTATGACCCGTGGACAGGGCGGTGGCGAG. This gives the protein CASTPMTRGQGGGE. The whole CDR3 protein reads CASTPMTRGQGGGEQYF.

A note on this clone: The CDR3 end lies 3 residues beyond the end of the read and is filled in from the germline J gene. The chain links TRBV7-9 to TRBJ2-7, with 8 bases aligning to TRBD1. The germline CDR1 and CDR2 sequences are SEHNR and FQNEAQ (reference sequence). V was clipped by 7 bases and J by 6 bases; unmatched bases: 8. This CDR3 comprises 13 residues. Partial CDR3 DNA: TGTGCCAGCACCCCCGGACAGGGCATCGAG. It translates to CASTPGQGIE. The complete CDR3 sequence is CASTPGQGIEQYF.

A note on this clone: The read terminates 3 residues before the CDR3 end, so the remaining end is supplied by the germline J gene. V usage is TRBV7-2 and J usage is TRBJ2-3; TRBD2 aligns across 7 bases. CDR3 length equals 14 residues. Trimming took 4 bases from V and 4 from J; bases not matched to a gene: 5. Germline V gene sequence: CDR1 SGHTA, CDR2 FQGNSA. The CDR3 reads CASSYERDADTQYF. The DNA read from the CDR3 is TGTGCCAGCAGCTATGAGCGGGACGCAGATACG.

Comment on this clone: The DNA ends 3 residues before the CDR3 does, and the rest of the CDR3 is filled in from the germline J gene. This sequence joins TRBV18 and TRBJ2-1, with 8 nucleotides matching TRBD2. CDR3 length: 15 amino acids. From germline, CDR1 is KGHSH and CDR2 LQKENI. The trim removed 3 bases at V and 1 base at J, leaving 2 bases unmatched. The CDR3 spells CASSPGLGSYNEQFF. The part of the CDR3 DNA that was read is TGTGCCAGCTCACCGGGACTAGGGTCCTACAATGAG.

Only a few counts were recorded for this clone. The read finishes 3 residues shy of the CDR3 end, and the germline J gene is used to complete it. The chain uses TRBV19 and TRBJ2-1; no clear D. Germline V gene sequence: CDR1 LNHDA, CDR2 SQIVND (reference sequence). This CDR3 region has 11 residues. V was pared by 6 bases and J by 9 bases, with 9 bases between. This chain's CDR3 is CASSSTVEQFF. CDR3 DNA (partial): TGTGCCAGTAGCTCTACGGTTGAG.

About this clone: Read coverage stops 3 residues before the CDR3 terminus; the germline J gene supplies the remainder. The V gene is TRBV7-6, the J gene TRBJ2-2, with 9 bases lining up with TRBD2. Germline values: CDR1 SGHVS, CDR2 FNYEAQ. The V segment lost 5 bases and the J segment 7 bases; nucleotides outside the gene matches: 8. This CDR3 comprises 15 residues. CDR3 bases read: TGTGCCAGCAGCCCACTCCTAGCGGGAAGCGGGGAG. Protein sequence: CASSPLLAGSGE. The whole CDR3 sequence reads CASSPLLAGSGELFF.

In the case of this clone: The read ends 3 residues early relative to the CDR3; the germline J gene fills the gap. The V and J genes are TRBV7-8 and TRBJ2-7, with no clear D. Germline CDR1 SGHVS, CDR2 FQNEAQ. V lost 5 bases and J 5 bases, leaving 19 bases between the germline ends. This CDR3 spans 15 amino acids. The CDR3 is CASSPPKGRINEQYF. The CDR3 DNA, read in part, is TGTGCCAGCAGCCCCCCGAAGGGCCGGATTAACGAG.

This clone has only a few counts. The DNA ends 3 residues before the CDR3 does, and the rest of the CDR3 is filled in from the germline J gene. This chain connects TRBV7-9 to TRBJ1-1; no clear D gene. This CDR3 has 12 amino acids. Looked up from germline, CDR1 is SEHNR and CDR2 is FQNEAQ (reference sequence). CDR3 amino acids: CASSSRSKVAFF. CDR3 DNA (partial): TGTGCCAGCAGCTCGAGAAGTAAGGTG.

The sample holds a few counts of this clone. The read halts 3 residues ahead of the CDR3 end, with the missing end drawn from the germline J gene. V is TRBV7-2 and J is TRBJ1-2; 8 bases map to TRBD1. The CDR3 sequence is 13 residues long. After removal of 5 bases from V and 5 bases from J, the junction contained 4 bases not matched to a gene. Germline V lookup: CDR1 SGHTA, CDR2 FQGNSA. Incomplete CDR3 DNA: TGTGCCAGCAGCCGAACAGGGGGATATGGC. It encodes CASSRTGGYG. The full CDR3 is CASSRTGGYGYTF.

This clone occurred a few times. The read ends 3 residues before the CDR3 terminus; that terminus is restored from the germline J gene. The chain carries TRBV7-2 and TRBJ1-3; D is unclear. With 1 base removed from V and 4 bases from J, the gap between germline ends came to 8 bases. The CDR3 covers 14 residues. Germline V gene lookup returns CDR1 SGHTA and CDR2 FQGNSA. The CDR3 region is CASSLVAGGNTIYF. The sequenced CDR3 bases are TGTGCCAGCAGCTTAGTGGCGGGAGGAAACACC.

To note about this clone: The sequence runs out 3 residues before the end of the CDR3; the remainder is reconstructed from the germline J gene. This chain links TRBV6-1 with TRBJ2-7, with 8 bases fitting TRBD1. Trimming cost V 2 bases and J 5 bases; bases outside gene matches: 2. This CDR3 has 13 residues. The V gene's germline CDR1 is MNHNS and CDR2 SASEGT. CDR3 bases read: TGTGCCAGCAGTGAACAGGGGGCCCACGAG. Protein sequence: CASSEQGAHE. Given in full, the CDR3 is CASSEQGAHEQYF.

With respect to this clone: The sequence runs out 3 residues before the end of the CDR3; the remainder is reconstructed from the germline J gene. The gene calls are TRBV7-6 and TRBJ2-7; D ambiguous. The CDR3 runs to 13 residues. V lost 4 bases, J lost 6 bases, and 13 bases lay in between. Per germline, CDR1 SGHVS and CDR2 FNYEAQ. The DNA read from the CDR3 is TGTGCCAGCAGCTCTGACTCCTCGGGCGAG. Translation: CASSSDSSGE. The entire CDR3 protein is CASSSDSSGEQYF.

Only a few counts were recorded for this clone. The read ends 3 residues early relative to the CDR3; the germline J gene fills the gap. This sequence joins TRBV7-9 and TRBJ2-1; 7 nucleotides match TRBD2. From germline, CDR1 is SEHNR and CDR2 FQNEAQ (reference sequence). The CDR3 consists of 13 residues. Trimming cost V 6 bases and J 7 bases; bases outside gene matches: 6. CDR3 loop: CASSSLGGNEQFF. The sequenced part of the CDR3 DNA is TGTGCCAGCAGTTCTCTGGGGGGGAATGAG.

This clone was counted a few times. The CDR3 end falls 3 residues outside the read, so it is completed with the germline J gene. The J gene is TRBJ2-1, the V gene TRBV7-9; TRBD2 aligns across 13 bases. Trimming cost V 4 bases and J 9 bases; bases outside gene matches: 6. This CDR3 has 15 residues. Germline values: CDR1 SEHNR, CDR2 FQNEAQ (reference sequence). The CDR3 reads CASSSGLAGASEQFF. The DNA read from the CDR3 is TGTGCCAGCAGCTCCGGACTAGCGGGAGCCAGTGAG.

This clone was seen a handful of times. The CDR3 end lies 3 residues beyond the end of the read and is filled in from the germline J gene. The chain joins TRBV7-6 to TRBJ2-1; the D gene is possibly TRBD2 (6 bases). Per the germline V gene, CDR1 is SGHVS and CDR2 is FNYEAQ. The CDR3 covers 16 residues. V was pared by 0 bases and J by 7 bases, with 16 bases between. CDR3: CASSLAPADGGNEQFF. The DNA read from the CDR3 is TGTGCCAGCAGCTTAGCCCCAGCGGACGGGGGAAATGAG.

Remarks on this clone: The CDR3 end lies 3 residues beyond the end of the read and is filled in from the germline J gene. The chain uses TRBV7-6 and TRBJ2-5; D perhaps matches TRBD1 (5 bases). CDR1 is SGHVS, CDR2 FNYEAQ, per germline. V lost 5 bases and J lost 2, with 9 bases in between. The CDR3 runs to 13 residues. This CDR3 is CASSGSGQETQYF. The sequenced CDR3 bases are TGTGCCAGCAGCGGATCAGGGCAAGAGACC. Full variable domain (remainder filled in from reference TRBV7-6 and TRBJ2-5): GAGVSQSPRYKVTKRGQDVALRCDPISGHVSLYWYRQALGQGPEFLTYFNYEAQQDKSGLPNDRFSAERPEGSISTLTIQRTEQRDSAMYRCASSGSGQETQYFGPGTRLLVL.

This clone was seen a handful of times. The DNA ends 3 residues before the CDR3 does, and the rest of the CDR3 is filled in from the germline J gene. V and J are TRBV7-9 and TRBJ1-2, with 7 bases matching TRBD1. The germline V gene has CDR1 SEHNR and CDR2 FQNEAQ (reference sequence). Unmatched junction bases numbered 4, after V lost 5 bases and J lost 4 bases. This CDR3 region has 13 residues. Incomplete CDR3 DNA: TGTGCCAGCAGCGGGTGGGACAGCTATGGC. Amino acids: CASSGWDSYG. The whole CDR3 protein reads CASSGWDSYGYTF.

On this clone: The observed sequence ends 3 residues before the CDR3 terminus, with the missing tail filled in from the germline J gene. The gene calls are TRBV18 and TRBJ2-1, with 7 bases that match TRBD2. J was trimmed by 8 bases and V by 3 bases; bases with no gene match: 4. Per germline, CDR1 KGHSH and CDR2 LQKENI. The CDR3 length is 13 residues. CDR3 bases read: TGTGCCAGCTCACCGTCCACTAGCGATGAG. It codes for CASSPSTSDE. The CDR3 in full is CASSPSTSDEQFF. The entire variable domain, with the rest obtained from reference TRBV18 and TRBJ2-1, is as follows: NAGVMQNPRHLVRRRGQEARLRCSPMKGHSHVYWYRQLPEEGLKFMVYLQKENIIDESGMPKERFSAEFPKEGPSILRIQQVVRGDSAAYFCASSPSTSDEQFFGPGTRLTVL.

Regarding this clone: The CDR3 is cut off 3 residues early in the read; its end comes from the germline J gene. The chain recombines TRBV5-6 with TRBJ2-2; D perhaps matches TRBD1 (6 bases). Trimming removed 3 bases from V and 2 bases from J, with 11 bases in between. Germline V CDR1 and CDR2: SGHDT, YYEEEE. This CDR3 comprises 15 residues. Partial CDR3 DNA: TGTGCCAGCAGCTCGGGACAAACAAACACCGGGGAG. It translates to CASSSGQTNTGE. The CDR3, in full, reads CASSSGQTNTGELFF.

As regards this clone: The sequence runs out 3 residues before the end of the CDR3; the remainder is reconstructed from the germline J gene. The chain has TRBV7-9 and TRBJ2-3; 8 nucleotides agree with TRBD1. Per germline, CDR1 SEHNR and CDR2 FQNEAQ (reference sequence). This CDR3 comprises 15 residues. V gave up 5 bases and J gave up 6 bases; unmatched junction bases: 10. The part of the CDR3 DNA that was read is TGTGCCAGCAGCCCCCGGACAGGGTGGTTGGATACG. Its protein is CASSPRTGWLDT. The CDR3, in full, reads CASSPRTGWLDTQYF.

This clone came up a few times. The read stops 3 residues short of the end of the CDR3; the missing end is completed from the germline J gene. V usage is TRBV19 and J usage is TRBJ2-7; D is perhaps TRBD2 (6 bases). V lost 2 bases to trimming and J lost 1 base, with 9 bases between them. Germline CDR1 reads LNHDA; CDR2 reads SQIVND (reference sequence). The CDR3 consists of 14 residues. The chain's CDR3 is CASSISGRSYEQYF. The CDR3 bases that were read are TGTGCCAGTAGTATAAGCGGGCGATCCTACGAG. Supplemented by reference TRBV19 and TRBJ2-7, the full variable domain reads DGGITQSPKYLFRKEGQNVTLSCEQNLNHDAMYWYRQDPGQGLRLIYYSQIVNDFQKGDIAEGYSVSREKKESFPLTVTSAQKNPTAFYLCASSISGRSYEQYFGPGTRLTVT.